This T cell receptor (beta chain) was sequenced during a study of OX40 agonist ivuxolimab in advanced cancers. Study in general: Three patients got partial responses; one had hepatocellular carcinoma and two had cutaneous melanoma. The study, taken as a whole, reports: Some nonresponders likewise displayed low normalized T-cell clonal expansion. Those patients achieving a partial response at 0.1-3.0 mg/kg showed among the lowest clonal expansion.

Concerning this clone: The antigen remains undetermined.

Data came from immunoSEQ multiplex PCR; TCRdb stores just in-frame clones and leaves some out. The sample shows approximately 90,000 clones, approximately 90% of them seen only once. CDR1 and CDR2 (germline): LGHNA, YNFKEQ. V trimming: 1 base; J trimming: 0 bases; junction bases outside the gene matches: 8. The CDR3 is 18 residues long. V is TRBV4-2 and J is TRBJ2-7; TRBD2 matches 11 bases. Sample: CD4+ or CD8+ T cells sorted from blood, taken in a trial of the OX40 agonist ivuxolimab. This clonotype originated in an adult with an advanced solid tumor such as melanoma, head and neck, liver or kidney cancer. DNA for the CDR3: TGTGCCAGCAGCCAAGTGGGTATCACTAGCGGGGGCTCCTACGAGCAGTACTTC. Protein sequence: CASSQVGITSGGSYEQYF.